One sample yielded the 6 T cell receptor beta chains listed below, sequenced in a study of tumor-infiltrating lymphocytes in oesophageal squamous cell carcinoma. Each CDR3 protein is one row after TCRdb ran MiXCR on the PCR reads. The repertoire holds about 14,000 distinct CDR3 sequences, under 60% seen once, with around 15% in the top ten. Input material: blood. These receptors were obtained from a male donor with esophageal squamous cell carcinoma.

This clonotype is categorized as medium-sized. The J gene is TRBJ1-2, the V gene TRBV6-1; 7 bases are shared with TRBD1. The CDR3 contains 16 residues. The junction had 20 bases not matched to a gene; V was cut back by 10 bases and J by 6 bases. The germline gives CDR1 MNHNS, CDR2 SASEGT. The CDR3 DNA reads as TGTGCCACCACTAAATATAGACAGGGAGATAGGCATGGCTACACCTTC. Translated, it gives CATTKYRQGDRHGYTF.

Remarks on this clonotype: The junction differs from germline at one of its ends, possibly a read error. This chain uses TRBV10-2 with TRBJ2-5; D unresolved. Germline CDR1 reads WSHSY; CDR2 reads SAAADI. The CDR3 is made up of 16 amino acids. DNA for the CDR3: TGCGCCAGCAGTGATCAGAAGACGGATCGTAATTCACCCCTCCACTTC. Protein sequence: CASSDQKTDRNSPLHF.

The chain uses TRBV6-1 and TRBJ1-2; TRBD1 aligns across 8 bases. The CDR3 covers 14 residues. Trimming at V came to 6 bases and at J to 4 bases, leaving 7 bases not matched to a gene. CDR1 MNHNS and CDR2 SASEGT come from the germline V gene. CDR3 residues: CASRNSGGRYGYTF. The CDR3 DNA reads TGTGCCAGCAGAAATTCAGGGGGCCGCTATGGCTACACCTTC.

This clonotype is a singleton in its sample. At one end, the junction sequence differs from germline, possibly due to a read error. The gene calls are TRBV7-7 and TRBJ2-6; TRBD2 might be the D (5 bases). The DNA matches TRBJ2-5 better at its end, which makes the J call doubtful. CDR1 is SSHAT and CDR2 is FNYEAQ in the germline V gene (reference sequence). The CDR3 covers 14 residues. The CDR3 sequence: CASSLGSSPETQYF. In DNA, the CDR3 is TGTGCTAGCAGCTTAGGCTCTAGCCCAGAGACCCAGTACTTC.

This chain joins TRBV7-8 and TRBJ2-7; TRBD1 matches 10 bases. TRBJ2-5 explains the end of the DNA better; the J call may be wrong. The CDR3 consists of 17 residues. The germline gives CDR1 SGHVS, CDR2 FQNEAQ. The DNA of the CDR3 is TGTGCCAGCAGCTCCCCCTCGACAGGGGGCACTCGAGGGACCCAGTACTTC. It translates to CASSSPSTGGTRGTQYF.

The chain couples TRBV6-6 to TRBJ2-7; maybe TRBD2 (7 bases). The DNA end lines up better with TRBJ2-5; the J call may be wrong. Germline CDR1 and CDR2: MNHNY and SVGAGI (reference sequence). The CDR3 has 14 residues. In DNA, the CDR3 is TGTGCCAGCAGCATAGGGGGGGGCGAAGAGACCCAGTACTTC. Protein product: CASSIGGGEETQYF.